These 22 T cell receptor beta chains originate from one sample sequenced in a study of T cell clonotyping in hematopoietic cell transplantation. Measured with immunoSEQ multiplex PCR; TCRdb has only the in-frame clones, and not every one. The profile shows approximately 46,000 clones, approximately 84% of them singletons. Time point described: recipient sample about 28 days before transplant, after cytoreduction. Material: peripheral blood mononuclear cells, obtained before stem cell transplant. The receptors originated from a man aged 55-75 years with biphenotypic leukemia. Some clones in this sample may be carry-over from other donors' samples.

The CDR3 sequence is CASSIPQQGQPQHF. The CDR3 DNA sequence: TGTGCCAGTAGTATCCCGCAACAGGGTCAGCCCCAGCATTTT. The chain links TRBV19 to TRBJ1-5; TRBD1 is a possible D gene (6 bases). The V end was cut by 3 bases, the J end by 6 bases, with 12 bases between. CDR3 size: 14 residues. Germline lookup yields CDR1 LNHDA and CDR2 SQIVND (reference sequence).

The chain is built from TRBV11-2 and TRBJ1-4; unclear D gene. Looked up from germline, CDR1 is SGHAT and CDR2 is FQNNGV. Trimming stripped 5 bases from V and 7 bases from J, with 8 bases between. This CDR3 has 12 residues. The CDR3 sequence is CASSKRSEKLFF. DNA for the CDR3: TGTGCCAGCAGCAAGAGGAGTGAAAAACTGTTTTTT.

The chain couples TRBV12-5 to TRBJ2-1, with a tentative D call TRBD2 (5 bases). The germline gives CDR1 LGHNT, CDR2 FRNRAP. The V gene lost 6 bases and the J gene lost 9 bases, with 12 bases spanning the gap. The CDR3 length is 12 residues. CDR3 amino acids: CASGITRSEQFF. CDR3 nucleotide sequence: TGTGCTAGTGGCATTACTAGGTCTGAGCAGTTCTTC.

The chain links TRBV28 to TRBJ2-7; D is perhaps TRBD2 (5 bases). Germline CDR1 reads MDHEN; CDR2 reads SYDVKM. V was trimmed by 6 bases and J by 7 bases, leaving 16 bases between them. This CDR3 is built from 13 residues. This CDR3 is CASSSPFGREQYF. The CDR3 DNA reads TGTGCCAGCAGCTCCCCATTTGGGAGAGAGCAGTACTTC.

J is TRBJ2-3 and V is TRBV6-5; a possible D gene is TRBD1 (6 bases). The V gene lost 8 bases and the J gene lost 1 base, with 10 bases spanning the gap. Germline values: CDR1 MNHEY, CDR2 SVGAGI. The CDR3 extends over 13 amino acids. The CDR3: CASSSGGTDTQYF. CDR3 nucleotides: TGTGCCAGCTCGTCAGGGGGCACAGATACGCAGTATTTT.

The CDR3 protein is CASSQVGRGLGNYGYTF. In DNA form, the CDR3 reads TGCGCCAGCAGCCAAGTCGGCAGGGGCCTCGGCAACTATGGCTACACCTTC. The chain carries TRBV4-1 and TRBJ1-2, with D possibly matching TRBD1 (6 bases). V was trimmed by 1 base and J by 2 bases, leaving 17 bases between them. CDR3 length equals 17 residues. Germline lookup yields CDR1 MGHRA and CDR2 YSYEKL.

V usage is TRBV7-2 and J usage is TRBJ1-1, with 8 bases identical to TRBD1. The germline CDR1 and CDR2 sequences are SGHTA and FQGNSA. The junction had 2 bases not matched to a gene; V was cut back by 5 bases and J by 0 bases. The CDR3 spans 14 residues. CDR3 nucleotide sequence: TGTGCCAGCAGCGAGGGACAGGTGAACACTGAAGCTTTCTTT. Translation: CASSEGQVNTEAFF.

The CDR3 loop reads CASRYLRVLPYEQYF. The CDR3 DNA follows: TGTGCCAGCAGGTACCTGCGGGTTCTGCCCTACGAGCAGTACTTC. This chain uses TRBV9 with TRBJ2-7, with D perhaps matching TRBD2 (5 bases). V gave up 5 bases and J gave up 2 bases, with 17 bases separating them. The length of the CDR3 is 15 residues. CDR1 and CDR2 (germline): SGDLS, YYNGEE.

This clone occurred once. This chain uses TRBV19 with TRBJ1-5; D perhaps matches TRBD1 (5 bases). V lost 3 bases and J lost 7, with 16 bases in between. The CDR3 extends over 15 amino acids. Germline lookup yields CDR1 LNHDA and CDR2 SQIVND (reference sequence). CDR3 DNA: TGTGCCAGTAGTATGGCCGGGACGGATAGGCAGCCCCAGCATTTT. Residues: CASSMAGTDRQPQHF.

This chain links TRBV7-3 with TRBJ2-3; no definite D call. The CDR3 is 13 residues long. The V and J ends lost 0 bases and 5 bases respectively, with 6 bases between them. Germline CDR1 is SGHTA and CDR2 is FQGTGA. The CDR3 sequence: CASSLTNRDTQYF. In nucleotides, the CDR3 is TGTGCCAGCAGCTTAACGAATAGAGATACGCAGTATTTT.

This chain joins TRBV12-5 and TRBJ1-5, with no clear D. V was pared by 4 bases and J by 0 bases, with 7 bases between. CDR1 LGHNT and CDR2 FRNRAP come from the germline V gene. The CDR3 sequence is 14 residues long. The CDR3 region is CASGSKDSNQPQHF. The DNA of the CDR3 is TGTGCTAGTGGTTCGAAAGATAGCAATCAGCCCCAGCATTTT.

The CDR3 protein is CASSFSGPPTGELFF. The CDR3, as DNA: TGTGCCAGCAGCTTTAGCGGGCCCCCCACCGGGGAGCTGTTTTTT. The chain uses TRBV7-3 and TRBJ2-2, with TRBD2 matching over 7 bases. Germline lookup yields CDR1 SGHTA and CDR2 FQGTGA. With 3 bases clipped from V and 4 bases from J, the junction kept 5 bases outside the gene matches. This CDR3 has 15 amino acids.

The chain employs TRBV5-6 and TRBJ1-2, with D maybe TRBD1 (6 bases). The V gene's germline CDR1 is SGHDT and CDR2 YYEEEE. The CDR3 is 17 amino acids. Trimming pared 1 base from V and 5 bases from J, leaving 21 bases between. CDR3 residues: CASSLYLSPRDTYGYTF. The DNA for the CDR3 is TGTGCCAGCAGCTTGTATCTATCCCCCCGGGACACGTATGGCTACACCTTC.

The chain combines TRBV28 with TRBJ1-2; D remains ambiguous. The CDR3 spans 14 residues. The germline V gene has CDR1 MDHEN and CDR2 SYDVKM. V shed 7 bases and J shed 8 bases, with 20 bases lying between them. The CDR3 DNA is TGTGCCAGCACATCGGGTGGGCTCCTTTGGGGCTACACCTTC. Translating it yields CASTSGGLLWGYTF.

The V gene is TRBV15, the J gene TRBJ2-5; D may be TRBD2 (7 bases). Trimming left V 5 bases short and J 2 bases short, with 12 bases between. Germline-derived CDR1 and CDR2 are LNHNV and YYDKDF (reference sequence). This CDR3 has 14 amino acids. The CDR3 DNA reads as TGTGCCACCAGCGGGGAGGGGGGACAAGAGACCCAGTACTTC. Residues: CATSGEGGQETQYF.

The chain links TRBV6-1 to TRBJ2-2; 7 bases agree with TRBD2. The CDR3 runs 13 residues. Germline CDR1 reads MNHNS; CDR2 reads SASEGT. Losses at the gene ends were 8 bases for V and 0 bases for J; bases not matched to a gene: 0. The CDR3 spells CASRGANTGELFF. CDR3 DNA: TGTGCCAGCCGGGGGGCGAACACCGGGGAGCTGTTTTTT.

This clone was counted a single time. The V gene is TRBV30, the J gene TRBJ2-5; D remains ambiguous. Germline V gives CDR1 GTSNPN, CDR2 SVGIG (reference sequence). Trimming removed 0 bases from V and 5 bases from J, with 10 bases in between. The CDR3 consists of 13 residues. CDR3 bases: TGTGCCTGGAGTGTCGCCAGGTCGGAGACCCAGTACTTC. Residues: CAWSVARSETQYF.

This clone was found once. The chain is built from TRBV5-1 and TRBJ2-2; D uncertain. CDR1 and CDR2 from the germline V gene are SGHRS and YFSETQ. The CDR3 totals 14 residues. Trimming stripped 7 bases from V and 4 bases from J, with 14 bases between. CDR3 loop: CASGEWVGTGELFF. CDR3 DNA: TGCGCCAGCGGCGAGTGGGTGGGCACCGGGGAGCTGTTTTTT.

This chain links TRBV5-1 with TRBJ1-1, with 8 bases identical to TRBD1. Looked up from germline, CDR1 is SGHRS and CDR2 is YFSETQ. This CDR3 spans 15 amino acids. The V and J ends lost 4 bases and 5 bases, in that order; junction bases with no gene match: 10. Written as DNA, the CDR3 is TGCGCCAGCAGCCCGGACAGGGCCCTTGGGACTGAAGCTTTCTTT. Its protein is CASSPDRALGTEAFF.

The CDR3 spells CASSLAPSGNRDEQFF. In nucleotides, the CDR3 is TGCGCCAGCAGCTTGGCCCCTAGCGGGAATAGGGATGAGCAGTTCTTC. This chain links TRBV5-1 with TRBJ2-1; 9 bases agree with TRBD2. This CDR3 has 16 residues. Germline CDR1 is SGHRS and CDR2 is YFSETQ. J lost 8 bases, V lost 0 bases, and 9 bases had no gene match.

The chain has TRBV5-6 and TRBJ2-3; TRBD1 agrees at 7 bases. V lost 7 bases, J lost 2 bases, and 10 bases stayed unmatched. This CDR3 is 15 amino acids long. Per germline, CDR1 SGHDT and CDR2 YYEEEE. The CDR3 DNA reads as TGTGCCAGCGCCCCCCGACAGGGTGACACAGATACGCAGTATTTT. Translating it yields CASAPRQGDTDTQYF.

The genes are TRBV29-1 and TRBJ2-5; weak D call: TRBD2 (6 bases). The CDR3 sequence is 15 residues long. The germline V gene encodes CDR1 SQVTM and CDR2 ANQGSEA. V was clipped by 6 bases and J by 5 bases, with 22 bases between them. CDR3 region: CSVTPLALFRETQYF. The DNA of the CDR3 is TGCAGCGTCACCCCACTAGCACTCTTTCGGGAGACCCAGTACTTC. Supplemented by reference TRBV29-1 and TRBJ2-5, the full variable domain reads SAVISQKPSRDICQRGTSLTIQCQVDSQVTMMFWYRQQPGQSLTLIATANQGSEATYESGFVIDKFPISRPNLTFSTLTVSNMSPEDSSIYLCSVTPLALFRETQYFGPGTRLLVL.